This TCR beta chain comes out of a study of T cell repertoires in cytomegalovirus infection. The wider study: Signatures in public TCR beta sequences pointed to both CMV infection and matching HLA type.

TCRdb ran MiXCR on the reads and lists one entry per CDR3 protein. The sample records more than 350,000 distinct CDR3 sequences, roughly 30% being singletons. CDR3 size: 15 residues. The ends were cut back, 0 bases at V and 11 bases at J, with 15 bases in the middle. Germline lookup yields CDR1 SGHRS and CDR2 YFSETQ. V and J are TRBV5-1 and TRBJ1-6; the D is unclear. Sequenced sample: PBMCs. The receptor's source is a human donor in good health (CMV status not recorded). Some clones in this sample may be carry-over from other donors' samples. In nucleotides, the CDR3 is TGCGCCAGCAGCTTGGAAGGCCTCATTCCTCCACCCCTCCACTTT. This codes for CASSLEGLIPPPLHF.